Listed below are T cell receptor beta chains from one sample, sequenced in a study of blood T cell repertoires in COVID-19. The assay was immunoSEQ multiplex PCR, and TCRdb's table has in-frame clones only and misses some. The sample gives 200,000 to 250,000 clones, roughly nine tenths of which show up once; 10% to 12% is in the top ten. The sequenced sample consisted of PBMCs or T cells enriched from blood (not recorded which). The origin of the receptors is a man aged 25-45 years who had recovered from COVID-19. The CDR3 runs from the conserved cysteine through the conserved F or W. A D gene is named only where the DNA matches it firmly. Part of the rows lack a size; the others show once, few, many or a class for expanded clones.

TRBV6-1	TRBJ2-3	21	TRBD2	.	CASSEGPLQRGRHPSTDTQYF	TGTGCCAGCAGTGAAGGCCCACTCCAGCGGGGAAGACACCCTAGCACAGATACGCAGTATTTT
TRBV19	TRBJ1-5	16	.	.	CASSILVASGNQPQHF	TGTGCCAGTAGTATTCTGGTAGCATCGGGAAATCAGCCCCAGCATTTT
TRBV3-1/TRBV3-2	TRBJ1-2	12	.	.	CASSHQNYGYTF	TGTGCCAGCAGCCACCAGAACTATGGCTACACCTTC
TRBV7-2	TRBJ1-2	14	.	.	CASSLIAQEYGYTF	TGTGCCAGCAGCTTAATTGCGCAGGAATATGGCTACACCTTC
TRBV28	TRBJ1-1	12	.	.	CASSLSATEAFF	TGTGCCAGCAGTTTAAGCGCTACGGAAGCTTTCTTT
TRBV4-3	TRBJ1-1	15	TRBD1	.	CASSPHWTGENEAFF	TGCGCCAGCAGCCCCCATTGGACAGGGGAGAATGAAGCTTTCTTT
TRBV19	TRBJ1-1	13	TRBD1	.	CASSPQGYTEAFF	TGTGCCAGTAGTCCACAGGGGTACACTGAAGCTTTCTTT
TRBV10-2	TRBJ2-2	13	.	.	CASSQGGVGELFF	TGCGCCAGCAGCCAAGGGGGGGTCGGGGAGCTGTTTTTT
TRBV30	TRBJ2-1	15	.	.	CAWSVILVSYNEQFF	TGTGCCTGGAGTGTAATCCTTGTCTCCTACAATGAGCAGTTCTTC
TRBV7-3	TRBJ2-5	13	TRBD2	.	CASSLLAGKTQYF	TGTGCCAGCAGCTTATTAGCGGGGAAGACCCAGTACTTC
TRBV27	TRBJ2-3	15	.	.	CASSLASPLRDTQYF	TGTGCCAGCAGTTTAGCTAGCCCCTTGAGAGATACGCAGTATTTT
TRBV11-2	TRBJ1-1	12	.	.	CASSFEPGGAFF	TGTGCCAGCAGCTTCGAGCCCGGCGGCGCTTTCTTT
TRBV6-5	TRBJ1-2	14	.	.	CASSYHEGVNGYTF	TGTGCCAGCAGTTACCACGAGGGTGTGAATGGCTACACCTTC
TRBV2	TRBJ1-5	14	TRBD1	once	CASRGDRGDQPQHF	TGTGCCAGCAGGGGCGACAGGGGGGATCAGCCCCAGCATTTT